The 19 T cell receptor beta chains reported below all come from one sample, sequenced in a study of PD-L1 blockade in urothelial cancer (dated 2017 in TCRdb). This specimen's time point label, interpreted: pretreatment peripheral blood. The protocol used for the library was the immunoSEQ multiplex PCR assay. Entries here come from immuneACCESS through TCRdb and include only in-frame sequences with V and J called. Some clones fail to appear in such tables; in the studies checked, an unresolved V gene covers under half of the shortfall, and the cause of the remainder is unknown. This sample gives 55,000 to 80,000 clones in total; 81% of them show up just once. Jointly, the top ten make up 3.2% of the sample. The material was PBMCs, obtained around atezolizumab (anti-PD-L1) treatment. Source of these receptors: a man between 65 and 80 years old with urothelial cancer.

This clone was counted once. This chain connects TRBV15 to TRBJ1-4; 10 bases are a match to TRBD1. CDR3 length: 14 residues. V lost 7 bases to trimming and J lost 6 bases; unmatched junction nucleotides: 5. CDR1 LNHNV and CDR2 YYDKDF come from the germline V gene (reference sequence). The CDR3 sequence: CATTGQGVDEKLFF. CDR3 sequence (DNA): TGTGCCACCACCGGACAGGGGGTGGATGAAAAACTGTTTTTT.

This clone turned up a few times. The genes are TRBV29-1 and TRBJ2-3; 7 bases agree with TRBD2. Germline V lookup: CDR1 SQVTM, CDR2 ANQGSEA. The CDR3 covers 15 residues. Germline trimming cut 0 bases from V and 4 bases from J; bases unmatched to any gene: 7. CDR3 sequence reads: CSVEDGLAVSDTQYF. The CDR3 nucleotides read TGCAGCGTTGAAGACGGGCTAGCGGTGTCAGATACGCAGTATTTT.

This chain joins TRBV6-1 and TRBJ2-7; 7 positions agree with TRBD2. Germline V gives CDR1 MNHNS, CDR2 SASEGT. V shed 5 bases, J shed 7 bases, and the junction held 11 bases outside the gene matches. The length of the CDR3 is 14 residues. CDR3 loop: CASSPSGGSGEQYF. DNA of the CDR3: TGTGCCAGCAGTCCCAGTGGCGGGAGTGGGGAGCAGTACTTC.

The chain carries TRBV6-6 and TRBJ2-3; unclear D gene. The germline gives CDR1 MNHNY, CDR2 SVGAGI (reference sequence). The CDR3 length is 16 residues. V lost 1 base and J lost 0, with 11 bases in between. The CDR3 here is CASSYLSATSTDTQYF. CDR3 nucleotides: TGTGCCAGCAGTTACTTAAGCGCAACTAGCACAGATACGCAGTATTTT.

This rearrangement joins TRBV14 to TRBJ2-3, with a possible D match to TRBD2 (6 bases). The length of the CDR3 is 15 residues. Trimming removed 4 bases at V and 3 bases at J, with 14 bases between. CDR1 SGHDN and CDR2 FVKESK come from the germline V gene. DNA of the CDR3: TGTGCCAGCAGCCCCTCGGCGGGAAGGACAGATACGCAGTATTTT. Translation gives CASSPSAGRTDTQYF.

V usage is TRBV5-6 and J usage is TRBJ2-2; possible D gene TRBD2, 5 bases. This CDR3 is 14 amino acids long. The germline V gene encodes CDR1 SGHDT and CDR2 YYEEEE. V was shortened by 5 bases and J by 0 bases, with 8 bases between the two germline ends. CDR3: CASRLEANTGELFF. CDR3 sequence (DNA): TGTGCCAGCAGACTAGAGGCGAACACCGGGGAGCTGTTTTTT.

The rearrangement links TRBV2 to TRBJ2-3; TRBD2 matches at 11 bases. V trimming: 8 bases; J trimming: 2 bases; junction bases outside the gene matches: 9. Looked up from germline, CDR1 is SNHLY and CDR2 is FYNNEI. CDR3 length: 16 amino acids. The CDR3 DNA reads TGTGCCAGCGATCTACTAGCGGGAGACCTCACAGATACGCAGTATTTT. Translating gives CASDLLAGDLTDTQYF.

This clone has only one observation. The V gene is TRBV9, the J gene TRBJ2-2; 11 bases agree with TRBD2. Germline CDR1 and CDR2: SGDLS and YYNGEE. The trim removed 2 bases at V and 1 base at J, leaving 1 base unmatched. The CDR3 is made up of 16 amino acids. The CDR3 reads CASSVTSGRNTGELFF. The CDR3 DNA is TGTGCCAGCAGCGTCACTAGCGGGAGGAACACCGGGGAGCTGTTTTTT.

The J gene is TRBJ2-7, the V gene TRBV15, with TRBD2 matching over 10 bases. Trimming at V came to 5 bases and at J to 6 bases, leaving 7 bases not matched to a gene. Germline CDR1 is LNHNV and CDR2 is YYDKDF (reference sequence). This CDR3 has 14 residues. The CDR3: CATSPSGRAGEQYF. The CDR3 bases are TGTGCCACCAGCCCGAGCGGGAGGGCGGGCGAGCAGTACTTC.

This clone has more than one count but fewer than ten. The rearrangement links TRBV5-4 to TRBJ1-2; maybe TRBD1 (5 bases). This CDR3 comprises 12 residues. Trimming took 4 bases from V and 8 from J, leaving 12 bases between them. The V gene's germline CDR1 is SGHNT and CDR2 YYREEE (reference sequence). The CDR3 region has the DNA TGTGCCAGCAGCCCAGACAGATACGGCTACACCTTC. Translating gives CASSPDRYGYTF.

This chain links TRBV19 with TRBJ2-5; TRBD2 aligns across 11 bases. The CDR3 spans 16 residues. The germline V gene has CDR1 LNHDA and CDR2 SQIVND (reference sequence). Trimming removed 3 bases from V and 0 bases from J; junction bases left unmatched: 3. The CDR3 coding sequence is TGTGCCAGTAGTATTCGACTAGCGGGATACCAAGAGACCCAGTACTTC. The encoded protein is CASSIRLAGYQETQYF.

The V gene is TRBV4-1, the J gene TRBJ2-2; TRBD2 might be the D (6 bases). Trimming left V 4 bases short and J 1 base short, with 7 bases between. Looked up from germline, CDR1 is MGHRA and CDR2 is YSYEKL. The CDR3 runs to 14 residues. The CDR3 region is CASSPGLNTGELFF. The DNA for the CDR3 is TGCGCCAGCAGCCCGGGACTGAACACCGGGGAGCTGTTTTTT.

The chain has TRBV28 and TRBJ1-2, with D maybe TRBD1 (6 bases). Looked up from germline, CDR1 is MDHEN and CDR2 is SYDVKM. The V end was cut by 4 bases, the J end by 4 bases, with 13 bases between. The CDR3 is 14 residues long. DNA for the CDR3: TGTGCCAGCAGTTCACCCCGGACAGCCTATGGCTACACCTTC. The encoded protein is CASSSPRTAYGYTF.

The chain recombines TRBV19 with TRBJ2-5, with 7 bases identical to TRBD1. Trimming at V came to 5 bases and at J to 1 base, leaving 4 bases not matched to a gene. The CDR3 is 14 residues long. Germline V gene lookup returns CDR1 LNHDA and CDR2 SQIVND (reference sequence). The CDR3 coding sequence is TGTGCCAGTAGTGGGCAGGGGGTCCAAGAGACCCAGTACTTC. Translated: CASSGQGVQETQYF.

The J gene is TRBJ2-7, the V gene TRBV16, with 7 bases lining up with TRBD1. Germline V lookup: CDR1 KGHSY, CDR2 FQNENV. The V gene end was trimmed by 4 bases and the J gene end by 2 bases; junction bases not matched to a gene: 5. The CDR3 is 14 amino acids. CDR3 sequence (DNA): TGTGCCAGCAGCCGCTTCGGACAGGCCTACGAGCAGTACTTC. Its translation: CASSRFGQAYEQYF.

The J gene is TRBJ2-7, the V gene TRBV25-1; 10 bases match TRBD1. V gave up 4 bases and J gave up 2 bases; unmatched junction bases: 8. CDR3 length: 16 amino acids. The germline V gene encodes CDR1 MGHDK and CDR2 SYGVNS. The CDR3 DNA is TGTGCCAGCAGTGCCTCCGGGACAGGGGTAACCTACGAGCAGTACTTC. This sequence encodes CASSASGTGVTYEQYF.

This chain uses TRBV4-2 with TRBJ2-7; 8 nucleotides match TRBD2. The ends lost 1 base at V and 3 bases at J; junction bases unmatched: 2. CDR3 length: 14 residues. Germline values: CDR1 LGHNA, CDR2 YNFKEQ. The CDR3 bases are TGTGCCAGCAGCCAAGGGACTAGCTACTACGAGCAGTACTTC. It yields the protein CASSQGTSYYEQYF.

The chain combines TRBV19 with TRBJ2-1, with TRBD2 identical over 9 bases. V was clipped by 9 bases and J by 3 bases; unmatched bases: 6. This CDR3 has 14 residues. Germline V gives CDR1 LNHDA, CDR2 SQIVND (reference sequence). The DNA for the CDR3 is TGTGCCAGCCAAACTAGCGGGTTCTACAATGAGCAGTTCTTC. Translation gives CASQTSGFYNEQFF.

The count of this clone is one. The gene calls are TRBV7-2 and TRBJ1-2; no clear D. Germline V lookup: CDR1 SGHTA, CDR2 FQGNSA. The CDR3 length is 13 residues. Trimming pared 2 bases from V and 6 bases from J, leaving 10 bases between. The CDR3, as DNA: TGTGCCAGCAGCTTACTCCCCGAGGATGGCTACACCTTC. It translates to CASSLLPEDGYTF.